This T cell receptor (beta chain) stems from a study of blood T cell repertoires in COVID-19. For the study at large: Sites across the United States, Italy and Spain contributed samples from acute and convalescent COVID-19. Nucleic acid was either cDNA or gDNA, and it came from T cells, B-cell-depleted T cells, or PBMCs.

Per the original methods: Nucleated cell number was recorded as an estimate derived from reference gene primer amplification. Clones were read by immunoSEQ multiplex PCR, and TCRdb kept only the in-frame ones, dropping some. V and J calls and clone size are copied from that table; D and trimming were computed from the DNA. The data hold some 74,000 clones, with about 72% observed a single time. This TCR was sampled from a man in his 70s with active or convalescent COVID-19. The sample taken for sequencing was peripheral blood.

CDR3 amino acids: CAISNPDRDSYGYTF. CDR3 DNA sequence: TGTGCCATCAGTAACCCGGACAGGGATAGCTATGGCTACACCTTC. The chain is built from TRBV10-3 and TRBJ1-2; the match to TRBD1 covers 8 bases. Unmatched junction bases numbered 9, after V lost 5 bases and J lost 4 bases. CDR3 length equals 15 residues. The germline gives CDR1 ENHRY, CDR2 SYGVKD.